This T cell receptor beta chain was recovered during a study of technical replicates of blood from several donors. Assay used: immunoSEQ multiplex PCR; TCRdb lists only in-frame clones, some missing. The data contain 65,000 to 90,000 clones, roughly 93% of them singletons. The trim removed 3 bases at V and 1 base at J, leaving 2 bases unmatched. Germline V CDR1 and CDR2: SGHRS, YFSETQ. The CDR3 sequence is 14 residues long. The sequenced material came from T cells isolated from PBMCs. The chain has TRBV5-1 and TRBJ2-5, with 8 nucleotides matching TRBD1. This receptor was identified in a human donor in good health. CDR3 DNA: TGCGCCAGCAGCTCAGGGGGCCCCCAAGAGACCCAGTACTTC. It codes for CASSSGGPQETQYF.